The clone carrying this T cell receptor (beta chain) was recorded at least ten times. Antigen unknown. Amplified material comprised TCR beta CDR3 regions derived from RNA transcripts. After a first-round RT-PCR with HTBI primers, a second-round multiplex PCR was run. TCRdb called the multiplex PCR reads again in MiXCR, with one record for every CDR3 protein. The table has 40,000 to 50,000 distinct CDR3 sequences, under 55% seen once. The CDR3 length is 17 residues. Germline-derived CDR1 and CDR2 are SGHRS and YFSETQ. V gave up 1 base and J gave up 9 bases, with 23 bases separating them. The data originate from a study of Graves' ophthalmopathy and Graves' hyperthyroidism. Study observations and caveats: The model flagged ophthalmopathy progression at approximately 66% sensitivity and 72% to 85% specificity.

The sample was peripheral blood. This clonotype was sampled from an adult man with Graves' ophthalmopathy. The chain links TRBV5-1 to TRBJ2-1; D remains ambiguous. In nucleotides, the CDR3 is TGCGCCAGCAGCTTGTGGTCTTCAATGCCCAACACTATTGAGCAGTTCTTC. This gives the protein CASSLWSSMPNTIEQFF.